Sequencing of this T cell receptor (beta chain) was carried out in a study of blood T cell repertoires in COVID-19. Profiled with immunoSEQ multiplex PCR; TCRdb holds only in-frame clones, not every one. Of about 270,000 clones listed, approximately 89% are singletons. This clone was observed once. People in the exposed group encountered a COVID-19 case within 2 weeks before entering the study. V was pared by 0 bases and J by 5 bases, with 10 bases of the junction left unmatched. CDR3 length: 17 residues. CDR1 and CDR2 from the germline V gene are SGDLS and YYNGEE. The sequence was collected from a man aged 35 to 55 who had been exposed to COVID-19. Sequencing was carried out using PBMCs or T cells enriched from blood (not recorded which). This sequence joins TRBV9 and TRBJ2-5; 10 nucleotides agree with TRBD2. The CDR3 region is CASSVETSGLPGETQYF. The CDR3 region has the DNA TGTGCCAGCAGCGTAGAGACTAGCGGGCTCCCGGGGGAGACCCAGTACTTC.